The entry below gives a single T cell receptor (beta chain) sequence along with its context. The same CDR3 also results from other DNA sequences found in this sample. The length of the CDR3 is 12 residues. Per the germline V gene, CDR1 is SGHTA and CDR2 is FQGTGA. V shed 2 bases and J 6 bases; nucleotides not matched to a gene: 1. Assay used: immunoSEQ multiplex PCR; TCRdb lists only in-frame clones, some missing. Of hundreds of thousands of clones listed, around 86% are singletons. The data were taken from a study of blood T cell repertoires in COVID-19. Study details: T cells, B-cell-depleted T cells, or PBMCs provided the cDNA or gDNA that served as material.

The specimen was PBMCs or T cells enriched from blood (not recorded which). The rearrangement links TRBV7-3 to TRBJ2-7; the match to TRBD1 covers 7 bases. The sequence came from a woman aged 40 to 50 with acute COVID-19. This chain's CDR3 is CASSLSGGEQYF. The CDR3 coding sequence is TGTGCCAGCAGCTTATCAGGGGGCGAGCAGTACTTC.